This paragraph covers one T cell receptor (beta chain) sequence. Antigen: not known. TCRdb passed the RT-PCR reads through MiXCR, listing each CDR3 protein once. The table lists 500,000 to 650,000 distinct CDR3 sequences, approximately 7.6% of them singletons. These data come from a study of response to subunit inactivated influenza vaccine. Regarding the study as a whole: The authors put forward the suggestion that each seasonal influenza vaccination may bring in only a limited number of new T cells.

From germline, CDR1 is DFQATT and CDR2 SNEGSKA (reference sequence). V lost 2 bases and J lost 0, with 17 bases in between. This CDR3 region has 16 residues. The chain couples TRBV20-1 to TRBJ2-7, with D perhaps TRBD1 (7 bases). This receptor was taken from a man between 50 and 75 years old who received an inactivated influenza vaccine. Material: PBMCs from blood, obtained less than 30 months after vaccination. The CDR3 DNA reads TGCAGTGCTAGAAACTTCGACAGGGACTTCTCCTACGAGCAGTACTTC. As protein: CSARNFDRDFSYEQYF.